Shown below are 29 T cell receptor beta chains from a single sample sequenced in a study of blood T cell repertoires in COVID-19. Sequenced by immunoSEQ multiplex PCR; TCRdb stores in-frame clones only, minus some. The table lists around 65,000 clones, about 81% of them singletons. Source material: peripheral blood. These receptor sequences come from a man aged 80 or over with acute or convalescent COVID-19.

The chain links TRBV6-2 or TRBV6-3 to TRBJ2-2, with D perhaps TRBD2 (6 bases). V was cut by 4 bases and J by 4 bases, with 10 bases left in between. Per the germline V gene, CDR1 is MNHEY and CDR2 is SVGEGT. The CDR3 is made up of 14 amino acids. The DNA for the CDR3 is TGTGCCAGCAGTTGGAGGGGTGGCACCGGGGAGCTGTTTTTT. It is translated as CASSWRGGTGELFF.

This clone came up once. This chain uses TRBV5-1 with TRBJ2-3, with D possibly matching TRBD1 (5 bases). The CDR3 covers 18 residues. The germline V and J ends were trimmed by 0 bases and 2 bases, with 19 bases remaining between them. The germline gives CDR1 SGHRS, CDR2 YFSETQ. This chain's CDR3 is CASSLGAIGAVVTDTQYF. CDR3 DNA: TGCGCCAGCAGCTTGGGTGCAATAGGGGCGGTGGTCACAGATACGCAGTATTTT.

This rearrangement joins TRBV6-5 to TRBJ2-1; TRBD1 is a possible D gene (5 bases). Looked up from germline, CDR1 is MNHEY and CDR2 is SVGAGI. The germline V and J ends were trimmed by 4 bases and 5 bases, with 12 bases remaining between them. The CDR3 loop spans 14 amino acids. The CDR3 nucleotides are TGTGCCAGCAGTTTCCTAGACAGACACAATGAGCAGTTCTTC. Its protein is CASSFLDRHNEQFF.

This clone has just one count. Distinct nucleotide sequences in the sample also encode this CDR3. The J gene is TRBJ1-5, the V gene TRBV12-3 or TRBV12-4; D not resolved. Between the trimmed V and J ends, which lost 3 bases and 2 bases, there was a span of 5 bases. CDR3 length equals 13 residues. DNA of the CDR3: TGTGCCAGCAGTTTGGCTGGCAATCAGCCCCAGCATTTT. It specifies CASSLAGNQPQHF.

The rearrangement uses TRBV5-4 and TRBJ2-3; D might be TRBD2 (5 bases). V dropped 3 bases and J dropped 6 bases, with 14 bases sitting between them. The CDR3 totals 14 residues. Germline CDR1 and CDR2: SGHNT and YYREEE (reference sequence). The DNA for the CDR3 is TGTGCCAGCAGCTACGGCCTGGGAGAGGATACGCAGTATTTT. This sequence encodes CASSYGLGEDTQYF.

CDR3 amino acids: CASSPTSNNEQFF. The CDR3 DNA is TGTGCCAGCAGCCCTACTAGCAACAATGAGCAGTTCTTC. The V and J genes are TRBV7-9 and TRBJ2-1; D perhaps matches TRBD2 (6 bases). Germline V gene sequence: CDR1 SEHNR, CDR2 FQNEAQ (reference sequence). The CDR3 is 13 residues long. The V gene lost 5 bases and the J gene lost 5 bases, with 10 bases spanning the gap. The variable domain in full, completed from reference TRBV7-9 and TRBJ2-1, reads DTGVSQNPRHKITKRGQNVTFRCDPISEHNRLYWYRQTLGQGPEFLTYFQNEAQLEKSRLLSDRFSAERPKGSFSTLEIQRTEQGDSAMYLCASSPTSNNEQFFGPGTRLTVL.

J is TRBJ2-7 and V is TRBV29-1; possible D gene TRBD2, 5 bases. CDR3 length equals 11 residues. Trimming shortened V by 1 base and J by 6 bases, and 7 bases separated the two germline ends. Germline V gene lookup returns CDR1 SQVTM and CDR2 ANQGSEA. Written as DNA, the CDR3 is TGCAGCGTTGAAGGACGGGGCGAGCAGTACTTC. This sequence encodes CSVEGRGEQYF.

The rearrangement links TRBV2 to TRBJ2-1; TRBD1 matches at 9 bases. CDR1 is SNHLY and CDR2 is FYNNEI in the germline V gene. The CDR3 is made up of 15 amino acids. Losses at the gene ends were 11 bases for V and 3 bases for J; bases not matched to a gene: 11. The CDR3 DNA reads as TGTGCCGCCTGGGCTGACAGGGGGGACTACAATGAGCAGTTCTTC. Protein sequence: CAAWADRGDYNEQFF. The whole variable domain, remainder taken from reference TRBV2 and TRBJ2-1, is EPEVTQTPSHQVTQMGQEVILRCVPISNHLYFYWYRQILGQKVEFLVSFYNNEISEKSEIFDDQFSVERPDGSNFTLKIRSTKLEDSAMYFCAAWADRGDYNEQFFGPGTRLTVL.

The chain combines TRBV5-6 with TRBJ1-6; D possibly corresponds to TRBD1 (6 bases). This CDR3 region has 14 residues. The ends were cut back, 0 bases at V and 10 bases at J, with 11 bases in the middle. Looked up from germline, CDR1 is SGHDT and CDR2 is YYEEEE. Here the CDR3 reads CASSLDRVWSPLHF. CDR3 sequence (DNA): TGTGCCAGCAGCTTGGACAGGGTATGGTCACCCCTCCACTTT.

This sequence joins TRBV29-1 and TRBJ2-1; 11 bases map to TRBD2. Trimming took 4 bases from V and 7 from J; bases not matched to a gene: 6. The CDR3 spans 14 residues. The germline CDR1 and CDR2 sequences are SQVTM and ANQGSEA. The CDR3 is CSVGKRLAGNEQFF. In DNA form, the CDR3 reads TGCAGCGTTGGGAAGAGACTAGCGGGGAATGAGCAGTTCTTC.

The chain recombines TRBV5-1 with TRBJ2-7, with TRBD2 identical over 8 bases. The CDR3 is made up of 15 amino acids. From germline, CDR1 is SGHRS and CDR2 YFSETQ. Trimming removed 3 bases from V and 0 bases from J; junction bases left unmatched: 5. The CDR3 sequence is CASSSGGSNSYEQYF. The CDR3 bases are TGCGCCAGCAGCTCGGGGGGGTCCAACTCCTACGAGCAGTACTTC. Filled out from reference TRBV5-1 and TRBJ2-7, the complete variable domain reads KAGVTQTPRYLIKTRGQQVTLSCSPISGHRSVSWYQQTPGQGLQFLFEYFSETQRNKGNFPGRFSGRQFSNSRSEMNVSTLELGDSALYLCASSSGGSNSYEQYFGPGTRLTVT.

The chain joins TRBV19 to TRBJ2-7, with D perhaps matching TRBD1 (6 bases). The V gene's germline CDR1 is LNHDA and CDR2 SQIVND (reference sequence). This CDR3 region has 15 residues. Deletions cut 2 bases from V and 2 bases from J, with 13 bases between. The CDR3 DNA follows: TGTGCCAGTAGTATACAGCAGGGGACCGCCTACGAGCAGTACTTC. Its translation is CASSIQQGTAYEQYF.

The chain couples TRBV6-5 to TRBJ2-7; 11 bases are shared with TRBD1. Germline loops: CDR1 MNHEY, CDR2 SVGAGI. J was trimmed by 5 bases and V by 5 bases; bases with no gene match: 8. This CDR3 is built from 15 residues. The CDR3 spells CASSPRTGGTHEQYF. CDR3 in DNA: TGTGCCAGCAGTCCCCGGACAGGGGGCACGCACGAGCAGTACTTC.

This clone was picked up one time. The chain couples TRBV30 to TRBJ2-7; D not certain. CDR1 is GTSNPN and CDR2 is SVGIG in the germline V gene (reference sequence). V was pared by 1 base and J by 4 bases, with 5 bases between. This CDR3 comprises 11 residues. CDR3 DNA: TGTGCCTGGAGTGGTCTTTACGAGCAGTACTTC. This encodes CAWSGLYEQYF.

The chain joins TRBV4-2 to TRBJ1-2; TRBD1 agrees at 9 bases. V trimming: 4 bases; J trimming: 6 bases; junction bases outside the gene matches: 6. The CDR3 totals 14 residues. Germline CDR1 reads LGHNA; CDR2 reads YNFKEQ. CDR3 amino acids: CASSRGGQGHGYTF. The CDR3 DNA is TGTGCCAGCAGCCGGGGAGGACAGGGGCATGGCTACACCTTC.

The V gene is TRBV5-1, the J gene TRBJ2-3; 9 nucleotides match TRBD2. Germline CDR1 is SGHRS and CDR2 is YFSETQ. The J segment lost 2 bases and the V segment lost 0 bases, leaving 10 bases of the junction unmatched. The CDR3 covers 18 residues. Written as DNA, the CDR3 is TGCGCCAGCAGCTTGGGAGGCGGGAGGGCCAGGTTCACAGATACGCAGTATTTT. Translated, it gives CASSLGGGRARFTDTQYF.

The chain links TRBV28 to TRBJ1-4; D unclear. The CDR3 loop spans 13 amino acids. Trimming stripped 3 bases from V and 7 bases from J, with 9 bases between. Looked up from germline, CDR1 is MDHEN and CDR2 is SYDVKM. The CDR3 loop reads CASSLPGSEKLFF. The CDR3 DNA follows: TGTGCCAGCAGTTTGCCAGGCTCTGAAAAACTGTTTTTT.

This chain links TRBV12-3 or TRBV12-4 with TRBJ1-1; maybe TRBD1 (6 bases). CDR3 length: 13 residues. Trimming took off 5 bases at V and 2 bases at J, with 9 bases between the two ends. The CDR3 nucleotides read TGTGCCAGCAGTGCGACAGGTAACACTGAAGCTTTCTTT. It encodes CASSATGNTEAFF.

The chain has TRBV7-2 and TRBJ1-3, with D uncertain. V was shortened by 5 bases and J by 6 bases, with 8 bases between the two germline ends. CDR1 is SGHTA and CDR2 is FQGNSA in the germline V gene. The CDR3 covers 12 residues. The CDR3 DNA follows: TGTGCCAGCAGCCCGACTTCAAACACCATATATTTT. Translating it yields CASSPTSNTIYF.

The CDR3 DNA sequence: TGTGCCAGCAGCACCGGGGGGCCCCAGCATTTT. Its translation is CASSTGGPQHF. This chain connects TRBV2 to TRBJ1-5; TRBD1 is a possible D gene (5 bases). The CDR3 extends over 11 amino acids. Germline CDR1 and CDR2: SNHLY and FYNNEI. Trimming took off 6 bases at V and 9 bases at J, with 9 bases between the two ends.

Details on this clone: A junction end diverges from the germline sequence, so it may reflect a read error. V is TRBV9 and J is TRBJ1-3; a weak D match, TRBD1 (6 bases). CDR3 size: 15 residues. CDR1 is SGDLS, CDR2 YYNGEE, per germline. The CDR3 coding sequence is TGTGCCAGCAGCGCCAAGTCCCTACAGGGAACCACCATATATTTT. Encoded protein: CASSAKSLQGTTIYF. The whole variable domain, filled in from reference TRBV9 and TRBJ1-3, reads DSGVTQTPKHLITATGQRVTLRCSPRSGDLSVYWYQQSLDQGLQFLIQYYNGEERAKGNILERFSAQQFPDLHSELNLSSLELGDSALYFCASSAKSLQGTTIYFGEGSWLTVV.

The CDR3 reads CATSSDGGSPLHF. CDR3 coding DNA: TGTGCCACCAGCAGTGACGGGGGTTCACCCCTCCACTTT. The chain uses TRBV15 and TRBJ1-6, with a weak D call TRBD1 (5 bases). This CDR3 region has 13 residues. Trimming removed 3 bases from V and 9 bases from J, with 9 bases in between. The germline V gene encodes CDR1 LNHNV and CDR2 YYDKDF (reference sequence).

The chain employs TRBV18 and TRBJ2-5; 11 nucleotides agree with TRBD2. This CDR3 is built from 17 residues. Germline assignment: CDR1 KGHSH and CDR2 LQKENI. V lost 3 bases and J lost 5; bases outside the gene matches: 11. The CDR3 sequence: CASSPGSGRGALETQYF. CDR3 sequence (DNA): TGTGCCAGCTCACCTGGTAGCGGGAGGGGCGCTTTGGAGACCCAGTACTTC.

This clone was counted between two and nine times. This chain joins TRBV5-4 and TRBJ1-2; tentatively, D is TRBD1 (5 bases). Germline-derived CDR1 and CDR2 are SGHNT and YYREEE (reference sequence). The CDR3 has 16 amino acids. Trimming cost V 4 bases and J 0 bases, with 16 bases left between them. In DNA form, the CDR3 reads TGTGCCAGCAGCCTTGGGTTGGACACCCCTAACTATGGCTACACCTTC. This codes for CASSLGLDTPNYGYTF.

The V call is TRBV5-1, the J call TRBJ2-3; no clear D gene. Germline CDR1 SGHRS, CDR2 YFSETQ. The CDR3 covers 13 residues. Deletions cut 3 bases from V and 5 bases from J, with 10 bases between. This chain's CDR3 is CASSSGLQDTQYF. The DNA of the CDR3 is TGCGCCAGCAGCTCTGGGCTCCAAGATACGCAGTATTTT. Full variable domain (remainder filled in from reference TRBV5-1 and TRBJ2-3): KAGVTQTPRYLIKTRGQQVTLSCSPISGHRSVSWYQQTPGQGLQFLFEYFSETQRNKGNFPGRFSGRQFSNSRSEMNVSTLELGDSALYLCASSSGLQDTQYFGPGTRLTVL.

The chain links TRBV7-9 to TRBJ1-4, with 11 nucleotides matching TRBD1. This CDR3 has 15 residues. Germline lookup yields CDR1 SEHNR and CDR2 FQNEAQ (reference sequence). J lost 10 bases, V lost 6 bases, and 10 bases had no gene match. CDR3 DNA sequence: TGTGCCAGCAGTCCCGCGGGACAGGGGGGCCGAAAACTGTTTTTT. This gives the protein CASSPAGQGGRKLFF.

The gene calls are TRBV1 and TRBJ2-1; the listed D gene, TRBD2, was not tested against the DNA. TRBV1 is flagged as a pseudogene. This CDR3 has 20 amino acids. CDR3 residues: CTSSQGGRTAPAGGLNEQFF. Here the CDR3 DNA reads TGCACCAGCAGCCAGGGGGGGCGGACAGCCCCCGCGGGGGGCCTCAATGAGCAGTTCTTC.

J is TRBJ2-2 and V is TRBV28; 11 bases agree with TRBD1. Per the germline V gene, CDR1 is MDHEN and CDR2 is SYDVKM. The CDR3 length is 22 residues. The V gene end was trimmed by 2 bases and the J gene end by 0 bases; junction bases not matched to a gene: 17. CDR3 residues: CASSLREHWGTGGSSNTGELFF. DNA of the CDR3: TGTGCCAGCAGTTTAAGGGAGCACTGGGGGACAGGGGGTTCATCGAACACCGGGGAGCTGTTTTTT.

This clone was counted between two and nine times. This sequence joins TRBV30 and TRBJ1-2; 9 bases map to TRBD1. The germline CDR1 and CDR2 sequences are GTSNPN and SVGIG (reference sequence). There are 14 residues in the CDR3. With 3 bases clipped from V and 7 bases from J, the junction kept 9 bases outside the gene matches. The CDR3 nucleotides are TGTGCCTGGAGCCCGGGACAGGGCGACGGTGGCTACACCTTC. Translated, it gives CAWSPGQGDGGYTF. Together with reference TRBV30 and TRBJ1-2, the CDR3 gives the full variable domain: SQTIHQWPATLVQPVGSPLSLECTVEGTSNPNLYWYRQAAGRGLQLLFYSVGIGQISSEVPQNLSASRPQDRQFILSSKKLLLSDSGFYLCAWSPGQGDGGYTFGSGTRLTVV.